The rows below give T cell receptor beta chains drawn from one sample of a study of T cells in Graves' hyperthyroidism and ophthalmopathy. TCRdb re-derived calls from the multiplex PCR reads in MiXCR, one entry per CDR3 protein. The profile covers hundreds of thousands of distinct CDR3 sequences, with roughly 16% appearing a single time and less than 4.5% taken by the ten largest. Material for sequencing was blood. These TCRs come from a woman in her twenties or thirties with Graves' hyperthyroidism. The CDR3 runs from the conserved cysteine through the conserved F or W. Fields, in order: D gene, J gene, V gene, clone size, CDR3 protein, CDR3 DNA. The D gene is left open where the match is weak. For some rows the clone size is stated as once, few or many, or as a class when expanded; others skip it.

>NA|TRBJ1-1|TRBV7-3|few
CASSLTGGYNTEAFF
TGTGCCAGCAGCTTAACGGGAGGTTATAACACTGAAGCTTTCTTT
>NA|TRBJ2-3|TRBV15|many
CATSRGGTGWTQYF
TGTGCCACCAGCAGAGGAGGGACGGGCTGGACGCAGTATTTT
>NA|TRBJ1-5|TRBV28|few
CASSRDQGPQHF
TGTGCCAGCAGCCGGGACCAGGGACCCCAGCATTTT
>NA|TRBJ2-7|TRBV7-9|NA
CASSDTGLYEQYF
TGTGCCAGCAGCGACACAGGGCTCTACGAGCAGTACTTC
>NA|TRBJ2-7|TRBV13|many
CASSLTGASRSEQYF
TGTGCCAGCAGCTTAACAGGCGCTAGCAGGAGCGAGCAGTACTTC
>NA|TRBJ1-1|TRBV29-1|NA
CSVHPLGGQEAFF
TGCAGCGTCCACCCCTTGGGGGGTCAGGAAGCTTTCTTT
>NA|TRBJ2-4|TRBV28|many
CASSRKGRINIQYF
TGTGCCAGCAGCCGTAAGGGCAGAATAAACATTCAGTACTTC
>TRBD1|TRBJ1-1|TRBV20-1|once
CSAPGTGDGNTEAFF
TGCAGTGCTCCCGGGACAGGGGACGGGAACACTGAAGCTTTCTTT
>NA|TRBJ1-2|TRBV5-1|many
CASSRQDGPYGYTF
TGCGCCAGCAGTCGTCAGGACGGCCCCTATGGCTACACCTTC
>TRBD1|TRBJ2-5|TRBV3-1|NA
CASSEDGTGQETQYF
TGTGCCAGCAGCGAGGATGGGACAGGGCAAGAGACCCAGTACTTC
>NA|TRBJ1-5|TRBV5-5|NA
CASKLWEGNQPQHF
TGTGCCAGCAAGCTCTGGGAGGGCAATCAGCCCCAGCATTTT
>NA|TRBJ2-7|TRBV19|NA
CASSIGSVYEQYF
TGTGCCAGTAGTATCGGCAGCGTCTACGAGCAGTACTTC
>NA|TRBJ1-5|TRBV30|few
CAWSPLRGQPQHF
TGTGCCTGGAGTCCGCTCAGGGGTCAGCCCCAGCATTTT
>TRBD2|TRBJ2-5|TRBV20-1|many
CSARTSGETQYF
TGCAGTGCCAGGACTAGCGGTGAGACCCAGTACTTC
>NA|TRBJ2-1|TRBV12-3/TRBV12-4|many
CASSPHHRASKDNEQFF
TGTGCCAGCAGTCCTCACCACCGGGCTAGCAAAGACAATGAGCAGTTCTTC
>NA|TRBJ2-7|TRBV11-2|few
CASSSHATGPYEQYF
TGTGCCAGCAGTTCCCACGCGACAGGACCCTACGAGCAGTACTTC
>TRBD2|TRBJ2-7|TRBV10-2|few
CASRRGLAGNYEQYF
TGCGCCAGCAGAAGGGGGCTAGCGGGAAACTACGAGCAGTACTTC
>TRBD2|TRBJ2-1|TRBV5-1|many
CASSLSASGWSDEQFF
TGCGCCAGCAGCTTGAGTGCTAGCGGGTGGTCGGATGAGCAGTTCTTC
>NA|TRBJ2-1|TRBV7-3|many
CASSVGERDEQFF
TGTGCCAGCAGCGTAGGGGAGCGGGATGAGCAGTTCTTC
>NA|TRBJ2-3|TRBV28|many
CASSSPTSDTQYF
TGTGCCAGCAGTTCCCCCACTTCGGATACGCAGTATTTT